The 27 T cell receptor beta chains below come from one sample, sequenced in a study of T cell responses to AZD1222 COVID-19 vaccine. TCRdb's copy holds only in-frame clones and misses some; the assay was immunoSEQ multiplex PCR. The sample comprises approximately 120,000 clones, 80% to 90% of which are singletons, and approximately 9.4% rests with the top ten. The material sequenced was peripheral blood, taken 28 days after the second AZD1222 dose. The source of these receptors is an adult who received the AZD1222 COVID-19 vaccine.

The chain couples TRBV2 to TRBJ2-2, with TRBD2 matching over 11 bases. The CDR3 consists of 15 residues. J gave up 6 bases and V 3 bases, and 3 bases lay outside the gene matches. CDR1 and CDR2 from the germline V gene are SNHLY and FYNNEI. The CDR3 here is CASSDRLAGSGELFF. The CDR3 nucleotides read TGTGCCAGCAGTGACCGACTAGCGGGATCCGGGGAGCTGTTTTTT.

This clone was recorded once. Here the CDR3 DNA reads TGTGCCAGCAGTTTAGGGACTAGCGGGGGCTCCTCCTACAATGAGCAGTTCTTC. Amino acid sequence: CASSLGTSGGSSYNEQFF. The genes are TRBV27 and TRBJ2-1; 14 bases match TRBD2. The J segment lost 0 bases and the V segment lost 2 bases, leaving 3 bases of the junction unmatched. The length of the CDR3 is 18 residues. Germline values: CDR1 MNHEY, CDR2 SMNVEV (reference sequence).

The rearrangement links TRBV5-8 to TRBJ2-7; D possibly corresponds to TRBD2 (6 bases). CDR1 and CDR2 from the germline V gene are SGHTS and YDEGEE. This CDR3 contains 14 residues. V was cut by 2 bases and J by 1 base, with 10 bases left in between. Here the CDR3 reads CASSLQAGSYEQYF. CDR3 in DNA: TGTGCCAGCAGCTTACAGGCGGGATCCTACGAGCAGTACTTC.

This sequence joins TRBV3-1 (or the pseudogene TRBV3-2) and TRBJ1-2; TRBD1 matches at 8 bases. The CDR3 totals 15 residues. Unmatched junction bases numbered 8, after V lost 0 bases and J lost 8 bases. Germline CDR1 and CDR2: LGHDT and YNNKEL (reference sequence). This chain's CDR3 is CASSQDVGTGHGYTF. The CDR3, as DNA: TGTGCCAGCAGCCAAGATGTTGGGACAGGTCACGGCTACACCTTC.

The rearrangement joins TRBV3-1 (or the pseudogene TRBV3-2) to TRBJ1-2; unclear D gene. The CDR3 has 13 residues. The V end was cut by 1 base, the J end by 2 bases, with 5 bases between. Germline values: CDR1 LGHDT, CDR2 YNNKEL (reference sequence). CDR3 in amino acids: CASSQGGNYGYTF. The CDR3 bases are TGTGCCAGCAGCCAAGGAGGGAACTATGGCTACACCTTC.

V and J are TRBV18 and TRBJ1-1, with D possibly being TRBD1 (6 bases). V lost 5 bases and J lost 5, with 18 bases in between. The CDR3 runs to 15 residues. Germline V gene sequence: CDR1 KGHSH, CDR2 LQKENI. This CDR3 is CASSANRELGTEAFF. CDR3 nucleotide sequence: TGTGCCAGCTCAGCAAACAGGGAACTCGGGACTGAAGCTTTCTTT.

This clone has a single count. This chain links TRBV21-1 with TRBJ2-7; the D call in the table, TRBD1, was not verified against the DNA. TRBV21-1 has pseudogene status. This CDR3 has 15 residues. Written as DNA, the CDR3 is TGTGCCAGCACCCCCCCCGGGCAGGGGGAAAACGAGCAGTACTTC. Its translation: CASTPPGQGENEQYF.

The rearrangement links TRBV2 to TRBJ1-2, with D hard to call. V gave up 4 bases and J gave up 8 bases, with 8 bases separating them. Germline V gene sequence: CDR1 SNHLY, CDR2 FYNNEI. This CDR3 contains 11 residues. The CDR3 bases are TGTGCCAGCAGTGTACGCTCCGGCTACACCTTC. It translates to CASSVRSGYTF.

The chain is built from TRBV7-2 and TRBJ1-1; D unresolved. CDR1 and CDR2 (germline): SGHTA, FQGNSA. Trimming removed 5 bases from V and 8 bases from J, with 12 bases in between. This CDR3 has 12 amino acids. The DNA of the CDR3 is TGTGCCAGCAGCCCTCACGGAGGCGAAGCTTTCTTT. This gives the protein CASSPHGGEAFF.

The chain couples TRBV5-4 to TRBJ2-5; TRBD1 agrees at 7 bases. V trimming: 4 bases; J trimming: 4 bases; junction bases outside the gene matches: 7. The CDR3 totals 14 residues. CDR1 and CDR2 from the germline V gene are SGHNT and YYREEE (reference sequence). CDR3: CASSVDRDGETQYF. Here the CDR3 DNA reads TGTGCCAGCAGCGTTGACAGGGACGGAGAGACCCAGTACTTC.

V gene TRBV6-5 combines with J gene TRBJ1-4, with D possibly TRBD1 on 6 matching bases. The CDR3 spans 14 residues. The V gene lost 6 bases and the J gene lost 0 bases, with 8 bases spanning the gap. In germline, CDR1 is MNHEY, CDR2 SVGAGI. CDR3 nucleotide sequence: TGTGCCAGCAGGGACAGTGCAACTAATGAAAAACTGTTTTTT. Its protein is CASRDSATNEKLFF.

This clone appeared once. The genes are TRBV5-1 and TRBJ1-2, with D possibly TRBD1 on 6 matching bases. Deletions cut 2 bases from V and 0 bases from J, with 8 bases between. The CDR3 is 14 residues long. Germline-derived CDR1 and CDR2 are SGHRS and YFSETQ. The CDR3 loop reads CASSLTGPNYGYTF. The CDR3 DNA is TGCGCCAGCAGCTTAACAGGGCCTAACTATGGCTACACCTTC.

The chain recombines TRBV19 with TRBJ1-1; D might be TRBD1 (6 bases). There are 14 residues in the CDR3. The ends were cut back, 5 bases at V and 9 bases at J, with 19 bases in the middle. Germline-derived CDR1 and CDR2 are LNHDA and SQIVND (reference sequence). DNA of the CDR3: TGTGCCAGTAGTCTCGGGACACAGATTGCTAAAGCTTTCTTT. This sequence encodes CASSLGTQIAKAFF. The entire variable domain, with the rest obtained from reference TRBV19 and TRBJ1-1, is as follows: DGGITQSPKYLFRKEGQNVTLSCEQNLNHDAMYWYRQDPGQGLRLIYYSQIVNDFQKGDIAEGYSVSREKKESFPLTVTSAQKNPTAFYLCASSLGTQIAKAFFGQGTRLTVV.

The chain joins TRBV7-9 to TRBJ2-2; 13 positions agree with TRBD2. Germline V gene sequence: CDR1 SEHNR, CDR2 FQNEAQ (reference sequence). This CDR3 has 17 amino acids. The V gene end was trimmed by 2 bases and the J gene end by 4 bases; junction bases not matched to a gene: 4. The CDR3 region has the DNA TGTGCCAGCAGCTTAACTAGCGGGAGGGCCGGCACCGGGGAGCTGTTTTTT. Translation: CASSLTSGRAGTGELFF. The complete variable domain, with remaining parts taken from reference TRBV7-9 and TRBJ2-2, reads DTGVSQNPRHKITKRGQNVTFRCDPISEHNRLYWYRQTLGQGPEFLTYFQNEAQLEKSRLLSDRFSAERPKGSFSTLEIQRTEQGDSAMYLCASSLTSGRAGTGELFFGEGSRLTVL.

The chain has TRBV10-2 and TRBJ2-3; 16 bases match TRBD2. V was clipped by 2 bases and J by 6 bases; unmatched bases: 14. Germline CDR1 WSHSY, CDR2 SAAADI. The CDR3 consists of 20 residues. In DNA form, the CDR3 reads TGCGCCAGCAGTGAGCCGGGACTAGCGGGAGGGCCGATGATGTTGGATACGCAGTATTTT. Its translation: CASSEPGLAGGPMMLDTQYF.

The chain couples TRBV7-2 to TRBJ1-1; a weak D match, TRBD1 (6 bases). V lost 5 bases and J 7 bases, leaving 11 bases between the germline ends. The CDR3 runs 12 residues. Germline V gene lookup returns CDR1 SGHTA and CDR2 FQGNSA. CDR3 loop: CASSRGRVEAFF. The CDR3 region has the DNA TGTGCCAGCAGCCGGGGGCGGGTTGAAGCTTTCTTT. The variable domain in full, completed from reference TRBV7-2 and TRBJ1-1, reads GAGVSQSPSNKVTEKGKDVELRCDPISGHTALYWYRQSLGQGLEFLIYFQGNSAPDKSGLPSDRFSAERTGGSVSTLTIQRTQQEDSAVYLCASSRGRVEAFFGQGTRLTVV.

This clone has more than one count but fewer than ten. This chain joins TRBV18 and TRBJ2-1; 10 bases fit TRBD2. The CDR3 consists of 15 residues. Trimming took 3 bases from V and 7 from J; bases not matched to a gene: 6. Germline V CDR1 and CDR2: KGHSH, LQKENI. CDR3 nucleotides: TGTGCCAGCTCACCCTCTAGCGGGAGTAGGAATGAGCAGTTCTTC. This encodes CASSPSSGSRNEQFF.

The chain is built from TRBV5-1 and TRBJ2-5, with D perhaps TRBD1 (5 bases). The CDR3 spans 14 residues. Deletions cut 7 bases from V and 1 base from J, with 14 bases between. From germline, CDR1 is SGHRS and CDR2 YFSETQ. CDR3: CASRPTEFQETQYF. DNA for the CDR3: TGCGCCAGCCGACCGACAGAGTTCCAAGAGACCCAGTACTTC.

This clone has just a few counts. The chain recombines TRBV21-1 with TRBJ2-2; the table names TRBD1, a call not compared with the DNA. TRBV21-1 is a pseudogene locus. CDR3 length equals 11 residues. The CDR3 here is CASSKIKELFF. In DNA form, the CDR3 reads TGTGCCAGCAGCAAAATCAAGGAGCTGTTTTTT.

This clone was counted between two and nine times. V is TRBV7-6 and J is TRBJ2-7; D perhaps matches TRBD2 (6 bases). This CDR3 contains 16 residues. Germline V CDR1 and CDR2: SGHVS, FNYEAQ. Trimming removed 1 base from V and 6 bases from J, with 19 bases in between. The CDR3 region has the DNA TGTGCCAGCAGCTTAGGGGGAGGCCGCCCTTTATCCGAGCAGTACTTC. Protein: CASSLGGGRPLSEQYF. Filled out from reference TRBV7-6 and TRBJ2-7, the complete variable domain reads GAGVSQSPRYKVTKRGQDVALRCDPISGHVSLYWYRQALGQGPEFLTYFNYEAQQDKSGLPNDRFSAERPEGSISTLTIQRTEQRDSAMYRCASSLGGGRPLSEQYFGPGTRLTVT.

As DNA, the CDR3 is TGCAGCGTTAGGGGGAACACTGAAGCTTTCTTT. As protein: CSVRGNTEAFF. The chain carries TRBV29-1 and TRBJ1-1; possible D gene TRBD1, 5 bases. Trimming pared 5 bases from V and 1 base from J, leaving 5 bases between. Germline CDR1 and CDR2: SQVTM and ANQGSEA. The CDR3 loop spans 11 amino acids.

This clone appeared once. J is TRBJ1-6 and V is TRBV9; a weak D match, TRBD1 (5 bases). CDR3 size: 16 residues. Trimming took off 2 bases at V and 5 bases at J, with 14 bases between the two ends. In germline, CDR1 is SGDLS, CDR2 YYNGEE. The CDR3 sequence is CASSVSAVTDNSPLHF. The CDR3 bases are TGTGCCAGCAGCGTCTCGGCGGTGACAGATAATTCACCCCTCCACTTT.

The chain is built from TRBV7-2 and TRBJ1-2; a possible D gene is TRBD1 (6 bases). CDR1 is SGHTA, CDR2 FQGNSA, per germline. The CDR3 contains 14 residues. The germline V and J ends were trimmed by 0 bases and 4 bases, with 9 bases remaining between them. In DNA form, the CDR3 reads TGTGCCAGCAGCTTAGCAACGGGGGCCTATGGCTACACCTTC. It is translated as CASSLATGAYGYTF.

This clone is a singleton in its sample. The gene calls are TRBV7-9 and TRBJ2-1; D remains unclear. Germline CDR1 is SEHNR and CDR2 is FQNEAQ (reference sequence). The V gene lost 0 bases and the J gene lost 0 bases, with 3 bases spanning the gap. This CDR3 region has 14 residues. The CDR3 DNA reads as TGTGCCAGCAGCTTAGCCGGCTCCTACAATGAGCAGTTCTTC. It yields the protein CASSLAGSYNEQFF.

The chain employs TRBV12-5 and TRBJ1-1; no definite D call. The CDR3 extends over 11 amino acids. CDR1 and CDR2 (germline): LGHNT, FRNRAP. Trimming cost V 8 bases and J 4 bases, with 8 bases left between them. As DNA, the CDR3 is TGTGCTAGTAACCCGGGCACTGAAGCTTTCTTT. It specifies CASNPGTEAFF.

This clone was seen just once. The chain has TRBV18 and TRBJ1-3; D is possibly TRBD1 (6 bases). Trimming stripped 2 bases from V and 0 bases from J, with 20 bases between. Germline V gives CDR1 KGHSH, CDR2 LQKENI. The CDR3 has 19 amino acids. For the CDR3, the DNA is TGTGCCAGCTCACCATACCCCCTCGGGGGGCAGATCTCTGGAAACACCATATATTTT. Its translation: CASSPYPLGGQISGNTIYF.

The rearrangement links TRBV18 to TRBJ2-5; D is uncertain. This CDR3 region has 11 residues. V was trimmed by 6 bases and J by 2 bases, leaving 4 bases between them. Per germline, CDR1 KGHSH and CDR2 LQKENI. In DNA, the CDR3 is TGTGCCAGCTCCGCGCAAGAGACCCAGTACTTC. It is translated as CASSAQETQYF.